These 2 T cell receptor beta chains share one sample of origin, sequenced in a study of blood T cell repertoires in COVID-19. Produced via immunoSEQ multiplex PCR; TCRdb's table is partial and in-frame only. This table holds more than 250,000 clones, about 82% found once. The sample was peripheral blood. All receptors derive from a woman between 45 and 65 years old with acute or convalescent COVID-19.

The rearrangement links TRBV29-1 to TRBJ1-2, with D possibly TRBD1 on 6 matching bases. The CDR3 is 14 residues long. Germline CDR1 reads SQVTM; CDR2 reads ANQGSEA. V dropped 0 bases and J dropped 3 bases, with 11 bases sitting between them. The DNA for the CDR3 is TGCAGCGTTGAAGACCGGGGACATGACTATGGCTACACCTTC. This encodes CSVEDRGHDYGYTF. Full variable domain (rest looked up from reference TRBV29-1 and TRBJ1-2): SAVISQKPSRDICQRGTSLTIQCQVDSQVTMMFWYRQQPGQSLTLIATANQGSEATYESGFVIDKFPISRPNLTFSTLTVSNMSPEDSSIYLCSVEDRGHDYGYTFGSGTRLTVV.

The chain recombines TRBV7-8 with TRBJ1-1; 8 bases map to TRBD1. Germline CDR1 is SGHVS and CDR2 is FQNEAQ. The CDR3 runs to 15 residues. Losses at the gene ends were 0 bases for V and 3 bases for J; bases not matched to a gene: 3. This chain's CDR3 is CASSLAGQGYTEAFF. CDR3 nucleotide sequence: TGTGCCAGCAGCTTAGCCGGACAGGGCTACACTGAAGCTTTCTTT.